Below, 31 T cell receptor beta chains from the same sample are listed, as sequenced in a study of response to subunit inactivated influenza vaccine. A single record per CDR3 protein comes from TCRdb applying MiXCR to the RT-PCR reads. The data hold a few hundred thousand distinct CDR3 sequences, with approximately 10% observed a single time. These data also featured in a second study, about T cells expressing NK-cell markers. That investigation notes: Researchers built TCR beta cDNA using 5'RACE template switching with UMIs.

Sequenced here: PBMCs from blood, sampled on the day of vaccination. The origin of the receptors is a man over 45 who received an inactivated influenza vaccine.

The chain has TRBV4-3 and TRBJ1-1, with D unclear. The CDR3 contains 16 residues. Trimming took off 1 base at V and 0 bases at J, with 12 bases between the two ends. Germline V gene sequence: CDR1 LGHNA, CDR2 YSLEER. The DNA for the CDR3 is TGCGCCAGCAGCCAAGCCCTTCGGGCTTTGAACACTGAAGCTTTCTTT. Its translation is CASSQALRALNTEAFF.

The chain is built from TRBV28 and TRBJ2-3; D unclear. Germline CDR1 is MDHEN and CDR2 is SYDVKM. The CDR3 extends over 16 amino acids. V lost 1 base and J lost 4, with 15 bases in between. This CDR3 reads CASSLLGRSRPDTQYF. In nucleotides, the CDR3 is TGTGCCAGCAGTTTATTAGGCAGGTCTCGCCCAGATACGCAGTATTTT.

This clonotype was observed a handful of times. The chain links TRBV2 to TRBJ2-7; unclear D gene. Between the trimmed V and J ends, which lost 7 bases and 5 bases, there was a span of 12 bases. The CDR3 is 12 amino acids. Germline V gene data show CDR1 as SNHLY and CDR2 as FYNNEI. In DNA, the CDR3 is TGTGCCAGCAATTGGGTCACCGACGAGCAGTACTTC. The encoded protein is CASNWVTDEQYF.

This clonotype came up a few times. The rearrangement uses TRBV12-3 or TRBV12-4 and TRBJ2-1, with no clear D. The ends were cut back, 1 base at V and 8 bases at J, with 12 bases in the middle. The CDR3 is 14 residues long. The CDR3 loop reads CASSLVPRYDEQFF. The CDR3, as DNA: TGTGCCAGCAGTTTAGTCCCTCGGTACGATGAGCAGTTCTTC.

The sample holds a few counts of this clonotype. This chain connects TRBV6-5 to TRBJ2-1, with no clear D. The V end was cut by 2 bases, the J end by 8 bases, with 13 bases between. Germline CDR1 and CDR2: MNHEY and SVGAGI. The CDR3 length is 14 residues. The CDR3 nucleotides read TGTGCCAGCAGTTACCTTCAGGTCAAAGATGAGCAGTTCTTC. Protein product: CASSYLQVKDEQFF.

The chain combines TRBV5-5 with TRBJ1-2, with D hard to call. The CDR3 spans 13 residues. Germline CDR1 is SGHKS and CDR2 is YYEKEE (reference sequence). V shed 4 bases and J shed 3 bases, with 10 bases lying between them. The CDR3 bases are TGTGCCAGCAGCCCGGACGGATACTATGGCTACACCTTC. Amino acid sequence: CASSPDGYYGYTF.

This clonotype was recorded a few times. This chain connects TRBV20-1 to TRBJ2-2; TRBD1 or TRBD2 may be the D gene (5 bases each). Trimming cost V 5 bases and J 5 bases, with 9 bases left between them. The CDR3 is 12 amino acids. Germline V gives CDR1 DFQATT, CDR2 SNEGSKA (reference sequence). The CDR3 bases are TGCAGTGCTGAGGGGCGGACCGGGGAGCTGTTTTTT. Amino acid sequence: CSAEGRTGELFF.

This clonotype was detected a few times. The J gene is TRBJ2-2, the V gene TRBV6-5; weak D call: TRBD2 (5 bases). Germline V gives CDR1 MNHEY, CDR2 SVGAGI. CDR3 length: 12 residues. V lost 5 bases to trimming and J lost 8 bases, with 9 bases between them. CDR3 loop: CASSTRTGELFF. For the CDR3, the DNA is TGTGCCAGCAGTACCCGGACTGGGGAGCTGTTTTTT.

This clonotype showed up many times. V usage is TRBV6-1 and J usage is TRBJ1-5; 8 bases fit TRBD1. The CDR3 spans 15 residues. Germline CDR1 MNHNS, CDR2 SASEGT. Losses at the gene ends were 6 bases for V and 2 bases for J; bases not matched to a gene: 6. CDR3 sequence: CASSRQTGGNQPQHF. Written as DNA, the CDR3 is TGTGCCAGCAGCCGACAGACAGGGGGCAATCAGCCCCAGCATTTT.

The J gene is TRBJ2-7, the V gene TRBV29-1; D gene uncertain. CDR3 length: 14 residues. Germline lookup yields CDR1 SQVTM and CDR2 ANQGSEA. Trimming stripped 4 bases from V and 2 bases from J, with 15 bases between. The CDR3 DNA reads TGCAGCGTTGCATCTGGAAACAGCCCCTACGAGCAGTACTTC. It codes for CSVASGNSPYEQYF.

The chain couples TRBV27 to TRBJ2-1; the D call may be TRBD1 or TRBD2 (6 bases each). CDR1 and CDR2 (germline): MNHEY, SMNVEV (reference sequence). Trimming removed 3 bases from V and 7 bases from J, with 13 bases in between. The CDR3 covers 14 residues. The CDR3: CASSLGGPWNEQFF. CDR3 in DNA: TGTGCCAGCAGTTTGGGGGGCCCGTGGAATGAGCAGTTCTTC.

For this clonotype: A clone one base away is much larger, so this may be a read error. V and J are TRBV29-1 and TRBJ2-7; a possible D gene is TRBD2 (5 bases). The CDR3 spans 11 residues. Germline V gene data show CDR1 as SQVTM and CDR2 as ANQGSEA. DNA of the CDR3: TGCAGCGTTAGAGGAGGCTACGAGCAGCACTTC. It translates to CSVRGGYEQHF.

This clonotype was observed a handful of times. The chain employs TRBV15 and TRBJ1-1; unclear D gene. The CDR3 length is 16 residues. Trimming shortened V by 0 bases and J by 2 bases, and 13 bases separated the two germline ends. CDR1 and CDR2 from the germline V gene are LNHNV and YYDKDF (reference sequence). DNA for the CDR3: TGTGCCACCAGCAGAGATCAGTGGATCACCAACACTGAAGCTTTCTTT. It codes for CATSRDQWITNTEAFF.

On this clonotype itself: A much larger clone sits a single nucleotide away, making a read error possible. The CDR3 sequence is CASSPTYYEQYF. The CDR3 DNA is TGTGCCAGCAGTCCGACCTACTACGAGCAGTACTTC. The chain combines TRBV28 with TRBJ2-7; no clear D gene. Germline-derived CDR1 and CDR2 are MDHEN and SYDVKM. This CDR3 has 12 residues. Trimming pared 5 bases from V and 3 bases from J, leaving 8 bases between.

The table lists this clonotype with a few counts. This chain uses TRBV20-1 with TRBJ2-5; 9 bases agree with TRBD2. Germline V CDR1 and CDR2: DFQATT, SNEGSKA (reference sequence). The trim removed 5 bases at V and 1 base at J, leaving 8 bases unmatched. The length of the CDR3 is 15 residues. CDR3 in amino acids: CSAFTLAGLQETQYF. CDR3 bases: TGCAGTGCTTTTACCCTAGCGGGGCTCCAAGAGACCCAGTACTTC.

This clonotype appeared a few times. The chain has TRBV20-1 and TRBJ2-7; no reliable D call. CDR3 length: 13 residues. Germline assignment: CDR1 DFQATT and CDR2 SNEGSKA (reference sequence). V shed 1 base and J shed 3 bases, with 10 bases lying between them. The CDR3 bases are TGCAGTGCTAGAGCTGGCCTTTACTACGAGCAGTACTTC. Translating gives CSARAGLYYEQYF.

In the case of this clonotype: This clone may be a read error of a much larger clone one base away. The chain combines TRBV12-3 or TRBV12-4 with TRBJ1-2, with D unclear. The CDR3 contains 12 residues. The CDR3 loop is CASRRSGYGCTF. The DNA of the CDR3 is TGTGCCAGCAGACGGTCTGGCTATGGCTGCACCTTC.

This clonotype was detected many times. V is TRBV12-3 or TRBV12-4 and J is TRBJ1-1, with 7 bases lining up with TRBD1. CDR3 length: 11 amino acids. With V trimmed by 5 bases and J by 8 bases, 2 bases remained unmatched. CDR3 protein: CASSPGQEAFF. The DNA of the CDR3 is TGTGCCAGCAGTCCGGGACAGGAAGCTTTCTTT.

The chain links TRBV2 to TRBJ1-1; 7 nucleotides align to TRBD1. This CDR3 has 14 amino acids. The germline V gene encodes CDR1 SNHLY and CDR2 FYNNEI. Trimming at V came to 4 bases and at J to 3 bases, leaving 5 bases not matched to a gene. CDR3 DNA: TGTGCCAGCAGTGTACAGGGGTGGGACACTGAAGCTTTCTTT. It specifies CASSVQGWDTEAFF.

This chain connects TRBV2 to TRBJ2-7, with 7 bases identical to TRBD1. Germline V gene data show CDR1 as SNHLY and CDR2 as FYNNEI. This CDR3 has 14 residues. J lost 8 bases, V lost 3 bases, and 10 bases had no gene match. Written as DNA, the CDR3 is TGTGCCAGCAGTGACGGGACAGCCCTTCTTAAGCAGTACTTC. Protein product: CASSDGTALLKQYF.

This clonotype was counted only a few times. V gene TRBV7-2 combines with J gene TRBJ2-1; a weak D match, TRBD2 (5 bases). Germline V gives CDR1 SGHTA, CDR2 FQGNSA. The CDR3 extends over 14 amino acids. V gave up 2 bases and J gave up 3 bases, with 8 bases separating them. DNA of the CDR3: TGTGCCAGCAGCTTACTCGGGAACTACAATGAGCAGTTCTTC. Protein: CASSLLGNYNEQFF. Full variable domain (missing parts from reference TRBV7-2 and TRBJ2-1): GAGVSQSPSNKVTEKGKDVELRCDPISGHTALYWYRQSLGQGLEFLIYFQGNSAPDKSGLPSDRFSAERTGGSVSTLTIQRTQQEDSAVYLCASSLLGNYNEQFFGPGTRLTVL.

This chain links TRBV7-2 with TRBJ2-1; tentative D call: TRBD2 (6 bases). The CDR3 runs 13 residues. Germline V gene data show CDR1 as SGHTA and CDR2 as FQGNSA. The ends were cut back, 7 bases at V and 9 bases at J, with 16 bases in the middle. CDR3 nucleotide sequence: TGTGCCAGCACACCGGGAGAGGCAGGTGAGCAGTTCTTC. Translated, it gives CASTPGEAGEQFF.

This clonotype was counted many times. The rearrangement joins TRBV4-1 to TRBJ1-2, with no clear D. This CDR3 has 13 amino acids. Germline loops: CDR1 MGHRA, CDR2 YSYEKL. Trimming pared 0 bases from V and 2 bases from J, leaving 4 bases between. The CDR3, as DNA: TGCGCCAGCAGCCAAGAGGACAACTATGGCTACACCTTC. Translated: CASSQEDNYGYTF.

This clonotype appeared a few times. This chain connects TRBV7-2 to TRBJ2-7, with 8 bases aligning to TRBD1. This CDR3 has 16 residues. CDR1 is SGHTA and CDR2 is FQGNSA in the germline V gene. Trimming at V came to 4 bases and at J to 2 bases, leaving 10 bases not matched to a gene. The CDR3 region is CASSSRDRIYPYEQYF. In DNA, the CDR3 is TGTGCCAGCAGCTCAAGGGACAGGATCTATCCCTACGAGCAGTACTTC.

The chain carries TRBV20-1 and TRBJ2-1; the match to TRBD2 covers 9 bases. After removal of 6 bases from V and 4 bases from J, the junction contained 1 base not matched to a gene. The germline CDR1 and CDR2 sequences are DFQATT and SNEGSKA (reference sequence). The CDR3 is 12 amino acids. The CDR3 loop is CSATSGYNEQFF. The CDR3 nucleotides are TGCAGTGCCACTAGCGGGTACAATGAGCAGTTCTTC.

V and J are TRBV12-3 or TRBV12-4 and TRBJ2-5; 8 bases map to TRBD2. The CDR3 has 17 residues. V lost 4 bases to trimming and J lost 2 bases; unmatched junction nucleotides: 12. For the CDR3, the DNA is TGTGCCAGCAGTTCGGGGTGGGTAGCGGGGTTACAAGAGACCCAGTACTTC. Protein product: CASSSGWVAGLQETQYF.

This clonotype was recorded a few times. The chain uses TRBV4-2 and TRBJ2-1; no clear D. The germline V gene has CDR1 LGHNA and CDR2 YNFKEQ. CDR3 length equals 17 residues. Between the trimmed V and J ends, which lost 1 base and 0 bases, there was a span of 13 bases. As DNA, the CDR3 is TGTGCCAGCAGCCAAGTTCCGGGCGGCAGCTCCTACAATGAGCAGTTCTTC. As protein: CASSQVPGGSSYNEQFF.

This clonotype was seen a few times. The chain employs TRBV6-6 and TRBJ2-6; unclear D gene. Per germline, CDR1 MNHNY and CDR2 SVGAGI (reference sequence). V lost 8 bases, J lost 1 base, and 6 bases lay in between. CDR3 length equals 13 residues. DNA for the CDR3: TGTGCCAGCTTCCGGTCTGGGGCCAACGTCCTGACTTTC. Translation gives CASFRSGANVLTF.

This clonotype showed up just a few times. The CDR3 nucleotides are TGTGCCAGCAGCGCGGGGGCTGGCAATCAGCCCCAGCATTTT. Its protein is CASSAGAGNQPQHF. The chain recombines TRBV9 with TRBJ1-5; TRBD1 might be the D (6 bases). The CDR3 loop spans 14 amino acids. The V gene lost 3 bases and the J gene lost 2 bases, with 9 bases spanning the gap. Looked up from germline, CDR1 is SGDLS and CDR2 is YYNGEE.

This clonotype was seen a few times. The gene calls are TRBV5-6 and TRBJ2-1; 10 nucleotides line up with TRBD2. The germline gives CDR1 SGHDT, CDR2 YYEEEE. With V trimmed by 2 bases and J by 5 bases, 7 bases remained unmatched. The CDR3 has 16 residues. The CDR3 region has the DNA TGTGCCAGCAGCTTTCTTAGCGGGGGGCAACACAATGAGCAGTTCTTC. This translates into CASSFLSGGQHNEQFF.

The chain has TRBV7-9 and TRBJ2-5; a possible D gene is TRBD2 (6 bases). The CDR3 extends over 16 amino acids. The germline V gene has CDR1 SEHNR and CDR2 FQNEAQ (reference sequence). V gave up 5 bases and J gave up 1 base, with 17 bases separating them. CDR3 sequence reads: CASSAPLRDFQETQYF. The DNA of the CDR3 is TGTGCCAGCAGCGCACCCCTCCGGGACTTCCAAGAGACCCAGTACTTC.